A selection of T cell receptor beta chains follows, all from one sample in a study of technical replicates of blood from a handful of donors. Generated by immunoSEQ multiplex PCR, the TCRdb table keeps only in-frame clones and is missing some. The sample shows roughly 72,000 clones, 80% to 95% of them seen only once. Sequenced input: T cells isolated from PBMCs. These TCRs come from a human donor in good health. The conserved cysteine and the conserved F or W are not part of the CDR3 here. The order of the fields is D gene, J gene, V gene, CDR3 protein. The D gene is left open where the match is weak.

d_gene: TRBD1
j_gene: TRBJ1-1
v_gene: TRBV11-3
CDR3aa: ASSTGGNTEAF

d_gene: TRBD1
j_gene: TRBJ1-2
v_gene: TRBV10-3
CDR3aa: AIGTGEIGYT

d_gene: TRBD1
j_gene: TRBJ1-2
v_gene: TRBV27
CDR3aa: ASSLSNRGDYGYT

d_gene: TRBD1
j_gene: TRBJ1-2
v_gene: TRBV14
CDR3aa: ASSQGTGGGYGYT

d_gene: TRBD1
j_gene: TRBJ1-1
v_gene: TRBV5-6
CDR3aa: ASSLGRGGWYRNTEAF

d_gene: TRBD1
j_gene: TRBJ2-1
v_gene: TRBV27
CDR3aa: ASSLFGTGKLSYNEQF

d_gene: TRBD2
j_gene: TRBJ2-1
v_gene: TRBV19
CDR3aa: ASSPRTSGSNEQF

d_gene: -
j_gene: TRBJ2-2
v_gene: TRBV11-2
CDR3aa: ASGDTGNGELF

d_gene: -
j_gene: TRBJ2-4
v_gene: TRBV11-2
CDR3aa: ASSLYRGPRAKNIQY

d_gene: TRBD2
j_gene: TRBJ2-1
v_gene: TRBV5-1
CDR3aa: ASSFRLAEDNEQF

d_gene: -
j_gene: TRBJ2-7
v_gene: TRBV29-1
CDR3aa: SGGGGRGTYEQY

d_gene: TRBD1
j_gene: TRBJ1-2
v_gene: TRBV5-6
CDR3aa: ASSPGQGRGYT

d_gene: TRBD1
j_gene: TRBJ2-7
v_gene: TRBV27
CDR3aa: ASSEDRRFGEQY

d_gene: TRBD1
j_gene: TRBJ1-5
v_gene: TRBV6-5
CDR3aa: ASSWFQGEGPQH

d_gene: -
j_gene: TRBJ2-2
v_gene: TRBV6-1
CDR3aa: ASSELGPAGELF

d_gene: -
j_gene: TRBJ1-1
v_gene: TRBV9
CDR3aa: ASSVFSEAEAF

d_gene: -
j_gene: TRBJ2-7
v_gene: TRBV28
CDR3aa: ASSLFSDIPYEQY

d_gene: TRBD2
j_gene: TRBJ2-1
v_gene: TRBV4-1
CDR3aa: ASTIYSGSSYNEQF

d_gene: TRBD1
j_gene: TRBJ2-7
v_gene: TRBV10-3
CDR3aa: AITGTGYEQY

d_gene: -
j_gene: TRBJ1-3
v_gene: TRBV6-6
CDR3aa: ASSYSGGNTIY

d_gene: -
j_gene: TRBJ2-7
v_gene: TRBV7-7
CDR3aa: ASSLALAATYEQY

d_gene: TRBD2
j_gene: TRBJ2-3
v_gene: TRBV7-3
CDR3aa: ASSTIGAGGADTQY

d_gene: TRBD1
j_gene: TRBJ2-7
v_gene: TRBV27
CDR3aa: ASSYGTGLYEQY

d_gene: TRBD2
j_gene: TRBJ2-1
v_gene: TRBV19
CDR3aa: ASSIPSGRAEDEQF

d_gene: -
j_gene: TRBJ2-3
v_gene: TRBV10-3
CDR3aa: AIMRDTDTQY

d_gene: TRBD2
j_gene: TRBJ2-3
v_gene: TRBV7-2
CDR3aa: ASSPVGGGPADTQY

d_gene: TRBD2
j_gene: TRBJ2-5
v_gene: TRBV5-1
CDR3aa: ASSFLAGEQETQY

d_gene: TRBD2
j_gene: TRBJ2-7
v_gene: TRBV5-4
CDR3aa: ASSLAGGREQY

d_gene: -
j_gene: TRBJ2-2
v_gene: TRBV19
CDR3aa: ASTYFGNTGELF

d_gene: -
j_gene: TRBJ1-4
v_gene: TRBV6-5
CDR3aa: ASSYQGTNEKLF